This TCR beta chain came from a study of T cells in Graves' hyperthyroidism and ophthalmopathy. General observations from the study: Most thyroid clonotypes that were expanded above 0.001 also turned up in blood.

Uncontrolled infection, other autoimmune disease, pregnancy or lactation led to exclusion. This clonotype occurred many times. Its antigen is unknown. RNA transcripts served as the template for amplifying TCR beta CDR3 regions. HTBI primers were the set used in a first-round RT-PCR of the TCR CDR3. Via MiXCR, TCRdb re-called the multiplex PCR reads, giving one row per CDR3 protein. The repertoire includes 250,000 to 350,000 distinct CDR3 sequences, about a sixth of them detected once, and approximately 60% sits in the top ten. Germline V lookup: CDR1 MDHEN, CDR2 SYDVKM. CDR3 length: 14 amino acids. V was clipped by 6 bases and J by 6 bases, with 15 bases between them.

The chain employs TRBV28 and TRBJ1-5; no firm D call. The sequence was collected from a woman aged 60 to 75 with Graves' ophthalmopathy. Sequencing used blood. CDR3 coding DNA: TGTGCCAGCAGACGAAGTTACAGTGGTCAGCCCCAGCATTTT. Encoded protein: CASRRSYSGQPQHF.